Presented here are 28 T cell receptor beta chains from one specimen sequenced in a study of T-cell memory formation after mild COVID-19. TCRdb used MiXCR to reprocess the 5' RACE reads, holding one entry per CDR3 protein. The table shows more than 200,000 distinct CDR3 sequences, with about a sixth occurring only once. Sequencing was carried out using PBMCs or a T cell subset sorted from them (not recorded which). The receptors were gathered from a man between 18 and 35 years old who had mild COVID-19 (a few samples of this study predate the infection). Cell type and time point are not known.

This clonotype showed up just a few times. This chain's CDR3 is CSAGRTLNTEAFF. CDR3 in DNA: TGCAGTGCTGGCCGAACTCTGAACACTGAAGCTTTCTTT. The rearrangement uses TRBV20-1 and TRBJ1-1; D is ambiguous. This CDR3 is 13 amino acids long. V lost 5 bases to trimming and J lost 0 bases, with 10 bases between them. Germline loops: CDR1 DFQATT, CDR2 SNEGSKA (reference sequence).

DNA of the CDR3: TGTGCCAGTAGTATAGCGCGACAGGGGGGAAGCACAGATACGCAGTATTTT. Translation: CASSIARQGGSTDTQYF. The chain has TRBV19 and TRBJ2-3; 9 nucleotides agree with TRBD1. After removal of 1 base from V and 0 bases from J, the junction contained 5 bases not matched to a gene. CDR1 and CDR2 (germline): LNHDA, SQIVND (reference sequence). This CDR3 has 17 amino acids.

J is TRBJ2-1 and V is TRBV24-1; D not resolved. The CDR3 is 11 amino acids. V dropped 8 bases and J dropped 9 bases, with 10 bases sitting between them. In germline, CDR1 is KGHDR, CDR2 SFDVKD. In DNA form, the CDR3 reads TGTGCCACCAAGGGTTGGGGTGAGCAGTTCTTC. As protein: CATKGWGEQFF.

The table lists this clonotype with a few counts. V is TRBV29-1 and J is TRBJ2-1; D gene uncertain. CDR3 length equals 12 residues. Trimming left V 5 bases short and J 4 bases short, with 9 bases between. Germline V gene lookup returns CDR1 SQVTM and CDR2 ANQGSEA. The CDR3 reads CSVPERYNEQFF. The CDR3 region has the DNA TGCAGCGTTCCTGAACGGTACAATGAGCAGTTCTTC.

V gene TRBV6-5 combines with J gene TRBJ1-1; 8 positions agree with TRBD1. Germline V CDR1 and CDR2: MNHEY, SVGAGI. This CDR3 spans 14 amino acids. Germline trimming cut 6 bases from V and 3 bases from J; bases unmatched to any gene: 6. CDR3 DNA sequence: TGTGCCAGCAGAGCAGGGGGCTTCCACACTGAAGCTTTCTTT. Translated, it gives CASRAGGFHTEAFF.

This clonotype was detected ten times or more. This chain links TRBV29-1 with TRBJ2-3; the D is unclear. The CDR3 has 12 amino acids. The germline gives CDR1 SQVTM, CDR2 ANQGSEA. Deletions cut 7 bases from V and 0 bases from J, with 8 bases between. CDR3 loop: CSGEDSTDTQYF. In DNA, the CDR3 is TGCAGCGGTGAGGACAGCACAGATACGCAGTATTTT.

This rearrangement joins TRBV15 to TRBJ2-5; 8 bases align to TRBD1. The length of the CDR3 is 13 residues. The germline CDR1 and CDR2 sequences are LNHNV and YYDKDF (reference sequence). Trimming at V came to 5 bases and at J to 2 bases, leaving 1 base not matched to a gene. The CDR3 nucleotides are TGTGCCACCAGCCGGGACAGGCAAGAGACCCAGTACTTC. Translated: CATSRDRQETQYF.

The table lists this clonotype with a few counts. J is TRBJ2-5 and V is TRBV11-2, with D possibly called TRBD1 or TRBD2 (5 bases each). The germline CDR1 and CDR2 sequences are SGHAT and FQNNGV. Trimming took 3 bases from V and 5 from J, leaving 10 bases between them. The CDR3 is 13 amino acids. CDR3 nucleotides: TGTGCCAGCAGCTTTGGGACCGGGGAGACCCAGTACTTC. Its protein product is CASSFGTGETQYF.

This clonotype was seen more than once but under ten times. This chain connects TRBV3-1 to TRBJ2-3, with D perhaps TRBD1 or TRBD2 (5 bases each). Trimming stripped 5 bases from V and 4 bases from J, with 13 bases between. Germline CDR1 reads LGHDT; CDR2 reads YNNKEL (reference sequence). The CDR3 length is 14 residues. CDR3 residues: CASSFGDRADTQYF. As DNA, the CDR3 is TGTGCCAGCAGCTTCGGGGACCGGGCAGATACGCAGTATTTT.

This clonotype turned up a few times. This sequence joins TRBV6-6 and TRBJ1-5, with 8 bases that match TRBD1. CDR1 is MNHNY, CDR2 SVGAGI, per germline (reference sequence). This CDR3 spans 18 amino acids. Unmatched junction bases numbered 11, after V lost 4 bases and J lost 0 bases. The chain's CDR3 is CASSSDRQGTLSNQPQHF. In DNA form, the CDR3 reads TGTGCCAGCAGTTCCGACCGACAGGGGACCCTTAGCAATCAGCCCCAGCATTTT.

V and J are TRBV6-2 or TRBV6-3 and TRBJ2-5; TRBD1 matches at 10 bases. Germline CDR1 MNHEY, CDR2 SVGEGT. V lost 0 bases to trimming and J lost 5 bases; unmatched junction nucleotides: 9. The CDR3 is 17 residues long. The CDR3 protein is CASSYSRTGGSVETQYF. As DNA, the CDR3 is TGTGCCAGCAGTTACTCGCGGACAGGGGGTTCGGTGGAGACCCAGTACTTC.

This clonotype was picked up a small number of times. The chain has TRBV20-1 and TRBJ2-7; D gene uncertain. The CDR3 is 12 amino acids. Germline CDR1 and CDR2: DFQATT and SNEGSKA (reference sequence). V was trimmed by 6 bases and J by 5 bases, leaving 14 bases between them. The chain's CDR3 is CSAKPGRDEQYF. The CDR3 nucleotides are TGCAGTGCCAAACCCGGACGAGACGAGCAGTACTTC.

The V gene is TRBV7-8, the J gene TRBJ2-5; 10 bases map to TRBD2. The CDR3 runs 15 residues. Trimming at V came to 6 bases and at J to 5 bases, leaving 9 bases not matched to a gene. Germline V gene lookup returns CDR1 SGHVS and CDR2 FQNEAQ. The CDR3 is CASRAGGPRLETQYF. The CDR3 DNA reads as TGTGCCAGCAGAGCGGGGGGGCCGAGGTTGGAGACCCAGTACTTC.

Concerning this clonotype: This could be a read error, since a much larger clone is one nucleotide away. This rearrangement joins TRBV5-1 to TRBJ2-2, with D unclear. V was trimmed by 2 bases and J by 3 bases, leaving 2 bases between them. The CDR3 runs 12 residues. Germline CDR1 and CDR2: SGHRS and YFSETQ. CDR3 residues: CASSFHTGELFF. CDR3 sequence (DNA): TGCGCCAGCAGCTTTCACACCGGGGAGCTGTTTTTT.

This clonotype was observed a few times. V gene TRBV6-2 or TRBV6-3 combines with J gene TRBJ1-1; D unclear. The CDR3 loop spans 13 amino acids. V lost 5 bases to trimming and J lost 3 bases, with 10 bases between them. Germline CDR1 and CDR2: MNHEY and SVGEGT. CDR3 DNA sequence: TGTGCCAGCAGTCGGGAACCCGACACTGAAGCTTTCTTT. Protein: CASSREPDTEAFF.

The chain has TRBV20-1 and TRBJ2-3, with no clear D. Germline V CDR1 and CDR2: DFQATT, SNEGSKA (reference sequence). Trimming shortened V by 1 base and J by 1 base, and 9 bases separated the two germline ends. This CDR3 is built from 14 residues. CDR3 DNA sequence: TGCAGTGCTAGAGCCCAGGATGGCACAGATACGCAGTATTTT. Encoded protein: CSARAQDGTDTQYF.

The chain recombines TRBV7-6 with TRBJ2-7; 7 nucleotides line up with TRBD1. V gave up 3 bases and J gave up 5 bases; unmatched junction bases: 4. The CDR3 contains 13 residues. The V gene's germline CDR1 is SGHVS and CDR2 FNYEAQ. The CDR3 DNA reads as TGTGCCAGCAGCTTGGGACAGTGGGACGAGCAGTACGTC. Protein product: CASSLGQWDEQYV.

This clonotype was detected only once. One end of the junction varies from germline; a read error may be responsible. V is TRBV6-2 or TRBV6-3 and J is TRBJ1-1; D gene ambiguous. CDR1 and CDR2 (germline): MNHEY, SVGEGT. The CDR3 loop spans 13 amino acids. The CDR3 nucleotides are TGTGCCAGCAGTTCCTCCCTGAAGACTGAAGCTTTCTTT. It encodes CASSSSLKTEAFF.

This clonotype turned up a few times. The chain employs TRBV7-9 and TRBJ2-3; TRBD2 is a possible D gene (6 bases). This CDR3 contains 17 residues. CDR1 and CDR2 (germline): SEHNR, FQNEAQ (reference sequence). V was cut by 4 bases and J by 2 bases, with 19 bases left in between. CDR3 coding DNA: TGTGCCAGCAGCTACCTTCGCGGCGGGAAGACCACAGATACGCAGTATTTT. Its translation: CASSYLRGGKTTDTQYF. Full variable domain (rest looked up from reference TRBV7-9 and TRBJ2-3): DTGVSQNPRHKITKRGQNVTFRCDPISEHNRLYWYRQTLGQGPEFLTYFQNEAQLEKSRLLSDRFSAERPKGSFSTLEIQRTEQGDSAMYLCASSYLRGGKTTDTQYFGPGTRLTVL.

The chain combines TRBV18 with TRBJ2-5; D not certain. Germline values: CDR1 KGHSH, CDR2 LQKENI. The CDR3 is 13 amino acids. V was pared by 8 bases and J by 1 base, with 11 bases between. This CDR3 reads CASARLFQETQYF. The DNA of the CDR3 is TGTGCCAGCGCCCGTCTGTTCCAAGAGACCCAGTACTTC.

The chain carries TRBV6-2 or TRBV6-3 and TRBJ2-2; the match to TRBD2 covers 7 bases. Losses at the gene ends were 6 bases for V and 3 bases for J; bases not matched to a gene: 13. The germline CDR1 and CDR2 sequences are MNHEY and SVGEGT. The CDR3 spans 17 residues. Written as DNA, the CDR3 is TGTGCCAGCAGGACTGGGACGGCCGCGGGGGACACCGGGGAGCTGTTTTTT. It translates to CASRTGTAAGDTGELFF.

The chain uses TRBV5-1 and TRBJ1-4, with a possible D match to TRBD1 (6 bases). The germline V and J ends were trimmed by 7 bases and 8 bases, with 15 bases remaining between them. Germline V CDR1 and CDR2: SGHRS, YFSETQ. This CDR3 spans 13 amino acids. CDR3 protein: CASGTGGGEKLFF. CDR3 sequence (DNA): TGCGCCAGCGGCACCGGGGGCGGAGAAAAACTGTTTTTT. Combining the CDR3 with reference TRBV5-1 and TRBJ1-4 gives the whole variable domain KAGVTQTPRYLIKTRGQQVTLSCSPISGHRSVSWYQQTPGQGLQFLFEYFSETQRNKGNFPGRFSGRQFSNSRSEMNVSTLELGDSALYLCASGTGGGEKLFFGSGTQLSVL.

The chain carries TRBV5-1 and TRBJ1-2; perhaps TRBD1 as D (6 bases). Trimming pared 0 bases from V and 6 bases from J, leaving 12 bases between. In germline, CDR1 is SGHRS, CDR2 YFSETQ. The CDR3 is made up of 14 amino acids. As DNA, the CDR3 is TGCGCCAGCAGCTTGGCCGTGGGGGCGGATGGCTACACCTTC. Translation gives CASSLAVGADGYTF.

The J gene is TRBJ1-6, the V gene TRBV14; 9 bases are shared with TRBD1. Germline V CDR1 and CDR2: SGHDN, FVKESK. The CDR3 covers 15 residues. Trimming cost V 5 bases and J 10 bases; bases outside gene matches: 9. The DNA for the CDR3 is TGTGCCAGCAGCAAAACGGGACAGGGAGGATCACCCCTCCACTTT. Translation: CASSKTGQGGSPLHF.

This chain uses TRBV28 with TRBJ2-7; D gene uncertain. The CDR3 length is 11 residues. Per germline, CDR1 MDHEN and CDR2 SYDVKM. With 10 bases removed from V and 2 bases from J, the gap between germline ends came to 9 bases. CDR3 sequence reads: CATRNAYEQYV. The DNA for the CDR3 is TGTGCCACCCGCAATGCCTACGAGCAGTACGTC.

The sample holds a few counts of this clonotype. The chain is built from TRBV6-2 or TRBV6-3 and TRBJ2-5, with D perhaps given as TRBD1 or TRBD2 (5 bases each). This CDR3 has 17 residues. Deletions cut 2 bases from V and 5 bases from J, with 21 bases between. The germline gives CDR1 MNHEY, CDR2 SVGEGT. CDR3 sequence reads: CASSYPLAMGTAETQYF. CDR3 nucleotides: TGTGCCAGCAGTTACCCCCTTGCGATGGGGACCGCGGAGACCCAGTACTTC.

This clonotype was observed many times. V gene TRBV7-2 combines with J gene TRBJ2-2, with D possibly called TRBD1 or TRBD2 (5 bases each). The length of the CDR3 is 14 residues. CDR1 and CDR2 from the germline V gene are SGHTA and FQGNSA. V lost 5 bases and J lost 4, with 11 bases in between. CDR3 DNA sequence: TGTGCCAGCAGCCTGTCAGGGAGCACCGGGGAGCTGTTTTTT. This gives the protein CASSLSGSTGELFF.

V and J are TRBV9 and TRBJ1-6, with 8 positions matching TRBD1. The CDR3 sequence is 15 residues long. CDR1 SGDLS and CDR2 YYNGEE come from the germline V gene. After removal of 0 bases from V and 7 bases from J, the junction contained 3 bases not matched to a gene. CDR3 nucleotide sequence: TGTGCCAGCAGCGTAGGGGGGACAGGAAATTCACCCCTCCACTTT. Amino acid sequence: CASSVGGTGNSPLHF.